The clone carrying this T cell receptor (beta chain) was picked up one time. Its antigen is unknown. Template switching added a universal primer site, and cDNA bore unique molecular identifiers. TCRdb passed the 5' RACE reads through MiXCR, listing each CDR3 protein once. The profile shows 1.5 million to 2 million distinct CDR3 sequences, roughly 35% of them singletons. The record originates from a study of identical twins. Findings and limits, study-wide: The presence of invariant MAIT and iNKT cells could partly confound analyses of zero-insertion sequences. There were fewer insertions in abundant cord blood beta clonotypes, but memory repertoires showed no such pattern.

This CDR3 comprises 15 residues. Trimming removed 5 bases at V and 4 bases at J, with 16 bases between. CDR1 is LNHNV and CDR2 is YYDKDF in the germline V gene (reference sequence). The source material was cord blood. V gene TRBV15 combines with J gene TRBJ2-3, with a weak D call TRBD2 (6 bases). The source of this sequence is a newborn girl in good health. DNA for the CDR3: TGTGCCACCAGCTTTCGCGGGGCACTCCCAGATACGCAGTATTTT. Protein sequence: CATSFRGALPDTQYF.